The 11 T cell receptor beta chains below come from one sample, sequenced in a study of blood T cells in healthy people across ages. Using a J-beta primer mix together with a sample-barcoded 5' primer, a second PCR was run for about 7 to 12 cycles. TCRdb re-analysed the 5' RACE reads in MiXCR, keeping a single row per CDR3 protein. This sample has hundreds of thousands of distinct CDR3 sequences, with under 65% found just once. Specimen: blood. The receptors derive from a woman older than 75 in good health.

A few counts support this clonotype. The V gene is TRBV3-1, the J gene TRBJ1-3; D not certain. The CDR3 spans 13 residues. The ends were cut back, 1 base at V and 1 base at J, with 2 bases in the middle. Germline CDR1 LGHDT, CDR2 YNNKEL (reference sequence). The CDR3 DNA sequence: TGTGCCAGCAGCCAAGGGTCTGGAAACACCATATATTTT. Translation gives CASSQGSGNTIYF.

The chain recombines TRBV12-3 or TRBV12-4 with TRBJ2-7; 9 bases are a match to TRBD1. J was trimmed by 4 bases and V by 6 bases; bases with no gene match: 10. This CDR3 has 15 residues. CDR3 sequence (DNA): TGTGCCAGCAGACCATCAACAGGGGGCACTTACGAGCAGTACTTC. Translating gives CASRPSTGGTYEQYF.

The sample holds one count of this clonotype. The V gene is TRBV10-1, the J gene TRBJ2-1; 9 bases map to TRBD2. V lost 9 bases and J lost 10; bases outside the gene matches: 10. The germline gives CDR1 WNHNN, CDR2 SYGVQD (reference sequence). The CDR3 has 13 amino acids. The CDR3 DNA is TGCGCCAGTCGGGTTGCGGGGGGGACGGAGCAGTTCTTC. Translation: CASRVAGGTEQFF.

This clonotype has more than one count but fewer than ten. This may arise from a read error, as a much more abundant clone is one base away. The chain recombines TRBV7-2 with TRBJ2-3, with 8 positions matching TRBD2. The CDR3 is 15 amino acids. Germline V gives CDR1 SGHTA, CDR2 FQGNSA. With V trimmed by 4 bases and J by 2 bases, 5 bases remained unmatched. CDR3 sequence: CASSWVSGTTDTQYF. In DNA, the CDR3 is TGTGCCAGCAGCTGGGTTAGCGGGACCACAGATACGCAGTATTTT. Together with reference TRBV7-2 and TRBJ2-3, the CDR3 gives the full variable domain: GAGVSQSPSNKVTEKGKDVELRCDPISGHTALYWYRQSLGQGLEFLIYFQGNSAPDKSGLPSDRFSAERTGGSVSTLTIQRTQQEDSAVYLCASSWVSGTTDTQYFGPGTRLTVL.

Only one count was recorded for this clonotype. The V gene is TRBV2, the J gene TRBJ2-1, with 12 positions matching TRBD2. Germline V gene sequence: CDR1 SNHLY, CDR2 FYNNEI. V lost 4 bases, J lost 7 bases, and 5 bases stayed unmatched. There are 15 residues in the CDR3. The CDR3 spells CASSATSGGRNEQFF. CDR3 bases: TGTGCCAGCAGTGCGACTAGCGGGGGCAGGAATGAGCAGTTCTTC.

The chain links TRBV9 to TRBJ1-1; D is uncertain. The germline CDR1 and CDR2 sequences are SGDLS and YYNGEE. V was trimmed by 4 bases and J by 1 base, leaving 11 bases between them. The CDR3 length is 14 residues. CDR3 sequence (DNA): TGTGCCAGCAGCCCCTACCCCGGGAACACTGAAGCTTTCTTT. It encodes CASSPYPGNTEAFF.

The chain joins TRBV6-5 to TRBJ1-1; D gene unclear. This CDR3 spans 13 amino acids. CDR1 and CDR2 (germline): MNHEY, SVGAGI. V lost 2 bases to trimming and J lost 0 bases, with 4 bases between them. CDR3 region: CASSYTMNTEAFF. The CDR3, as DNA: TGTGCCAGCAGTTACACAATGAACACTGAAGCTTTCTTT.

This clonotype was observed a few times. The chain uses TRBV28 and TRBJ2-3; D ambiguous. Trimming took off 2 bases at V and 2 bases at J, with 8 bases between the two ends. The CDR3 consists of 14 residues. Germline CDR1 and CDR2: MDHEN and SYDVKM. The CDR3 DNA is TGTGCCAGCAGTTTACCACTTTACACAGATACGCAGTATTTT. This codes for CASSLPLYTDTQYF. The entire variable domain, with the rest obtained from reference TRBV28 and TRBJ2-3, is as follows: DVKVTQSSRYLVKRTGEKVFLECVQDMDHENMFWYRQDPGLGLRLIYFSYDVKMKEKGDIPEGYSVSREKKERFSLILESASTNQTSMYLCASSLPLYTDTQYFGPGTRLTVL.

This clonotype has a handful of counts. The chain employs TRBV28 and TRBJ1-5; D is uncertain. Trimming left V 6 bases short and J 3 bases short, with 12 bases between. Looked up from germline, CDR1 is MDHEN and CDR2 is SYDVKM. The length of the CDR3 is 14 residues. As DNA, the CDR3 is TGTGCCAGCAGCGCGAGGGTCCCCAATCAGCCCCAGCATTTT. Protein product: CASSARVPNQPQHF.

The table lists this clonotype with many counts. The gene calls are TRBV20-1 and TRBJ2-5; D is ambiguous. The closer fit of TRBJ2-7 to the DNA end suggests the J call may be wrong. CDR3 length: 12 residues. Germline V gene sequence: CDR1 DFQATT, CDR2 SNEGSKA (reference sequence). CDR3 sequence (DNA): TGCAGTGCGGCCCCCCTAGTGGGCGAGCAGTACTTC. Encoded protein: CSAAPLVGEQYF.

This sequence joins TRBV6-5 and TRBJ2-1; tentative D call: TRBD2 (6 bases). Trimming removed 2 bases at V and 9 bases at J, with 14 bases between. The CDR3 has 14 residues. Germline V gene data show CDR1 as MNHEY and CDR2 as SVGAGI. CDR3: CASSYARDWGEQFF. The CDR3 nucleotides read TGTGCCAGCAGTTACGCGCGGGATTGGGGTGAGCAGTTCTTC.